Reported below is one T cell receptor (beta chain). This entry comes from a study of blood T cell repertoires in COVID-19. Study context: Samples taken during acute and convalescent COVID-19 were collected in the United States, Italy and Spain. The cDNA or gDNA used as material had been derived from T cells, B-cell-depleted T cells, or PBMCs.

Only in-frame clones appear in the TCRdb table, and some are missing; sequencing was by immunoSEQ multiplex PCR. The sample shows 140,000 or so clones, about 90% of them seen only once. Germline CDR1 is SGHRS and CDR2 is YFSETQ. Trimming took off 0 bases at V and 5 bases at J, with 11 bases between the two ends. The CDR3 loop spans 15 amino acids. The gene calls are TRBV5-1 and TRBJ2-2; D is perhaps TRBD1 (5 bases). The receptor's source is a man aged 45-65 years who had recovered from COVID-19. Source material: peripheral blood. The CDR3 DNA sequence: TGCGCCAGCAGCTTGGCCGCGACAGAGACCGGGGAGCTGTTTTTT. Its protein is CASSLAATETGELFF.